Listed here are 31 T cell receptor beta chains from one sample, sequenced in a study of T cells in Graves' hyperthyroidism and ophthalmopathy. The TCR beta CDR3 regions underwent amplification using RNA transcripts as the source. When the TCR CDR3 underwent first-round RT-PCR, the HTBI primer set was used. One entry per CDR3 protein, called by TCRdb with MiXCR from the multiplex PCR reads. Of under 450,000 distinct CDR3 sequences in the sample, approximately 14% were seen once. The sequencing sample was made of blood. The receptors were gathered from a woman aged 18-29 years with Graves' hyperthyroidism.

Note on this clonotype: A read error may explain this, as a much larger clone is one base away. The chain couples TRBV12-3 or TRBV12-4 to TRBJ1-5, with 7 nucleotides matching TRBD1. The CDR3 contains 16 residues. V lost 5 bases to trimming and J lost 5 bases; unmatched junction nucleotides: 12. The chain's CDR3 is CASSLKQGLSDQPQHF. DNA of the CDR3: TGTGCCAGCAGTCTAAAACAGGGGCTGAGCGATCAGCCCCAGCATTTT.

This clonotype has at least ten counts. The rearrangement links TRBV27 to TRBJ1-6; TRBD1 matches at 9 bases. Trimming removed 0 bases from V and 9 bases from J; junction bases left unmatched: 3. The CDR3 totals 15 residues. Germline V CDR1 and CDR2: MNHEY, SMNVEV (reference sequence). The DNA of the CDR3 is TGTGCCAGCAGTTTATCCGACAGGGGGTCTTCACCCCTCCACTTT. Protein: CASSLSDRGSSPLHF.

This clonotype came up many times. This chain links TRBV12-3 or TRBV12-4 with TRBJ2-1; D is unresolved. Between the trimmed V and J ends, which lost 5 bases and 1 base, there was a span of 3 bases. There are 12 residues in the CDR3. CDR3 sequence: CASSGSYNEQFF. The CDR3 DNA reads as TGTGCCAGCAGTGGTTCCTACAATGAGCAGTTCTTC.

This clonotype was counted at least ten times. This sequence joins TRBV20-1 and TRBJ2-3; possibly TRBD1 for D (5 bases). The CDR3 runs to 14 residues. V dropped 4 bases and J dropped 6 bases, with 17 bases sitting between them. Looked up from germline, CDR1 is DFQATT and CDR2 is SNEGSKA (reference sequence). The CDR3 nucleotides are TGCAGTGCTACCTACAACCTACAGGATGATACGCAGTATTTT. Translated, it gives CSATYNLQDDTQYF.

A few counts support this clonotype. CDR3 coding DNA: TGTGCCAGCAGTTACGGGCAGGCTTCCTCTGGAAACACCATATATTTT. It yields the protein CASSYGQASSGNTIYF. The chain recombines TRBV6-5 with TRBJ1-3, with D unclear. CDR3 length: 16 amino acids. Trimming took off 2 bases at V and 0 bases at J, with 11 bases between the two ends. Looked up from germline, CDR1 is MNHEY and CDR2 is SVGAGI.

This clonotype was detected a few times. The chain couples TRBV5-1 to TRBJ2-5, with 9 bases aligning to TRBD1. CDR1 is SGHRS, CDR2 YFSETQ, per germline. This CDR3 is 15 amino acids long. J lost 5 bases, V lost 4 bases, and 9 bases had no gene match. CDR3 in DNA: TGCGCCAGCAGCGGGACCGGGACAGGGCATGAGACCCAGTACTTC. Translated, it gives CASSGTGTGHETQYF.

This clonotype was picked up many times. The CDR3 DNA is TGTGCCAGCAGCTTAGCACGGGGAATAGCGGGGGGAAGAGATACGCAGTATTTT. Its translation: CASSLARGIAGGRDTQYF. This sequence joins TRBV7-9 and TRBJ2-3; 10 bases match TRBD2. The CDR3 is 18 amino acids. V gave up 0 bases and J gave up 5 bases; unmatched junction bases: 11. CDR1 is SEHNR, CDR2 FQNEAQ, per germline (reference sequence).

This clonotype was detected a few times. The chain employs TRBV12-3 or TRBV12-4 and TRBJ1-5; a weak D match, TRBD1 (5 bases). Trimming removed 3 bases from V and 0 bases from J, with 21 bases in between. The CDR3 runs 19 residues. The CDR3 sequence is CASSFSILDSKNSNQPQHF. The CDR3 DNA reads TGTGCCAGCAGTTTTTCTATTTTAGACAGCAAAAATAGCAATCAGCCCCAGCATTTT.

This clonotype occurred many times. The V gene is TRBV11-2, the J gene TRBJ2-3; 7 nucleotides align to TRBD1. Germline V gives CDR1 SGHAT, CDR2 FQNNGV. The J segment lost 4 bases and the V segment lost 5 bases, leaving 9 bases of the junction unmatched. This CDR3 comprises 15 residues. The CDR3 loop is CASSATGNSPDTQYF. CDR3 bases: TGTGCCAGCAGCGCGACAGGGAATAGTCCAGATACGCAGTATTTT.

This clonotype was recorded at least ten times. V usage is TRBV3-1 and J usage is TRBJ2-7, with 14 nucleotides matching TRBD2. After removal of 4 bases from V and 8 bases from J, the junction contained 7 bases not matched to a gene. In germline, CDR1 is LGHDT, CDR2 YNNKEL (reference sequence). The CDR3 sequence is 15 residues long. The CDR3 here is CASSPGTSGRDKQYF. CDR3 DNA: TGTGCCAGCAGCCCGGGGACTAGCGGGAGAGACAAGCAGTACTTC.

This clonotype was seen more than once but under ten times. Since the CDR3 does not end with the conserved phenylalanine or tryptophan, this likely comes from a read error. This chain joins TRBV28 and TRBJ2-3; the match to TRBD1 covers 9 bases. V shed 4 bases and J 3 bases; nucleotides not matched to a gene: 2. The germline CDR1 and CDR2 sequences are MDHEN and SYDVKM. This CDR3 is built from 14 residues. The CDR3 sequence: CASSSGQGTDTQYL. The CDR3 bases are TGTGCCAGCAGTTCGGGACAGGGTACAGATACGCAGTATCTT.

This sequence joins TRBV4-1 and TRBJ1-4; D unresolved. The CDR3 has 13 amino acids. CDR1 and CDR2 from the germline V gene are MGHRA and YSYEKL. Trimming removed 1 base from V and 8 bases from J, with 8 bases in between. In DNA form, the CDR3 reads TGCGCCAGCAGCCAAGTTGTGCGGGAAAAACTGTTTTTT. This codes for CASSQVVREKLFF.

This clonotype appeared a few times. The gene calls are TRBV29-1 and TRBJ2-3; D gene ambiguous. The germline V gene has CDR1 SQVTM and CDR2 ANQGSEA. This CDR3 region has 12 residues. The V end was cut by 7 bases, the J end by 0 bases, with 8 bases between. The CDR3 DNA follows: TGCAGCGCTAAGGACAGCACAGATACGCAGTATTTT. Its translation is CSAKDSTDTQYF.

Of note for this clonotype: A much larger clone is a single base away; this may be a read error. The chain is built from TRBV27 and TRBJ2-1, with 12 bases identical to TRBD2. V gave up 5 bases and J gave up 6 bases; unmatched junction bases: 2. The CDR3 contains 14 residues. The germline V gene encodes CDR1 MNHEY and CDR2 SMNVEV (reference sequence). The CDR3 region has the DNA TGTGCCAGCAGTGGACTAGCGGGATTCAATGAGCAGTTCTTC. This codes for CASSGLAGFNEQFF.

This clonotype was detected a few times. The CDR3 here is CASSPRLSLNTGELFF. The CDR3 DNA reads as TGTGCCAGCAGTCCTCGACTGAGTTTGAACACCGGGGAGCTGTTTTTT. The chain couples TRBV12-3 or TRBV12-4 to TRBJ2-2; unclear D gene. V was cut by 5 bases and J by 1 base, with 14 bases left in between. The CDR3 totals 16 residues.

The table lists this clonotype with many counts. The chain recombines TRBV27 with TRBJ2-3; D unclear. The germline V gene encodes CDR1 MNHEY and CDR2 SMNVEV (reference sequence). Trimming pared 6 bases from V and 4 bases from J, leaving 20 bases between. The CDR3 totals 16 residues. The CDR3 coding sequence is TGTGCCAGCAGGCCGAACCTTAACCGGGTCGCAGATACGCAGTATTTT. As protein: CASRPNLNRVADTQYF.

For the CDR3, the DNA is TGTGCCAGCAGCCCGGGGACAGCCTACTATGGCTACACCTTC. Translated, it gives CASSPGTAYYGYTF. This chain links TRBV7-9 with TRBJ1-2; 7 bases agree with TRBD1. The V gene end was trimmed by 5 bases and the J gene end by 3 bases; junction bases not matched to a gene: 6. This CDR3 is built from 14 residues. The germline V gene has CDR1 SEHNR and CDR2 FQNEAQ (reference sequence).

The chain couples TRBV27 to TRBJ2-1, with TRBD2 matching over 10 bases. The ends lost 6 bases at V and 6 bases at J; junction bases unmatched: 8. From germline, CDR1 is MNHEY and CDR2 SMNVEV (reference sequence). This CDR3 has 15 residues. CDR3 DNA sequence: TGTGCCAGCAGGCCCCTAGCGGGAGTTAGCAATGAGCAGTTCTTC. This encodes CASRPLAGVSNEQFF.

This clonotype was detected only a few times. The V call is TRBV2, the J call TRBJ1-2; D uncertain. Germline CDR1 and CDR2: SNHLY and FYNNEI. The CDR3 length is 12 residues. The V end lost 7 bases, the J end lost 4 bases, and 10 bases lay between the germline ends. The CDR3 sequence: CASTPYLYGYTF. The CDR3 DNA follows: TGTGCCAGCACCCCCTACCTCTATGGCTACACCTTC. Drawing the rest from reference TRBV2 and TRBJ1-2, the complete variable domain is EPEVTQTPSHQVTQMGQEVILRCVPISNHLYFYWYRQILGQKVEFLVSFYNNEISEKSEIFDDQFSVERPDGSNFTLKIRSTKLEDSAMYFCASTPYLYGYTFGSGTRLTVV.

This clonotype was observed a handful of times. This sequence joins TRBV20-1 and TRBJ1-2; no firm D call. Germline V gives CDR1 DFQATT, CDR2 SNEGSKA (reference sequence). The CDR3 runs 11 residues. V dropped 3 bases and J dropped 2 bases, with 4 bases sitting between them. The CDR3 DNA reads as TGCAGTGCTAGCTCCAACTATGGCTACACCTTC. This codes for CSASSNYGYTF.

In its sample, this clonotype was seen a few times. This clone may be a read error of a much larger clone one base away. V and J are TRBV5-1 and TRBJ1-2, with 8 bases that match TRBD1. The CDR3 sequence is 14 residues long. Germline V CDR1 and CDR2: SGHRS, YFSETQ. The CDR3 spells CVSSPGQGLYGYTF. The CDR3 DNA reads TGCGTCAGCAGCCCTGGACAGGGACTCTATGGCTACACCTTC.

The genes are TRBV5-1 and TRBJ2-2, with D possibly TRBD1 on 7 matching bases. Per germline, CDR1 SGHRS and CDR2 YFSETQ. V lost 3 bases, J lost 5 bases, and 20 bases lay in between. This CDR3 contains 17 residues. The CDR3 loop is CASSWGAGTDITGELFF. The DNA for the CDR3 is TGCGCCAGCAGCTGGGGGGCCGGGACAGATATAACCGGGGAGCTGTTTTTT.

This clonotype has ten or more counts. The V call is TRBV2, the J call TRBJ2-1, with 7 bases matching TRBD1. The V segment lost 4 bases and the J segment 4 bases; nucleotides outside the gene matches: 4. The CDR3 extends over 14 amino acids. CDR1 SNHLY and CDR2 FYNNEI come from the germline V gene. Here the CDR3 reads CASSVRDRYNEQFF. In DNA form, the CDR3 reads TGTGCCAGCAGTGTCCGGGACAGATACAATGAGCAGTTCTTC. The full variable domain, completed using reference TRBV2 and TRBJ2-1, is EPEVTQTPSHQVTQMGQEVILRCVPISNHLYFYWYRQILGQKVEFLVSFYNNEISEKSEIFDDQFSVERPDGSNFTLKIRSTKLEDSAMYFCASSVRDRYNEQFFGPGTRLTVL.

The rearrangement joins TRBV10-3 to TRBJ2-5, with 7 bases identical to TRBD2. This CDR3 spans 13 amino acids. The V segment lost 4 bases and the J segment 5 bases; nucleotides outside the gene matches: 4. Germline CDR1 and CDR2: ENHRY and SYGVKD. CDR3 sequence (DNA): TGTGCCATCAGTGTTCAGGGAGGGGAGACCCAGTACTTC. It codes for CAISVQGGETQYF.

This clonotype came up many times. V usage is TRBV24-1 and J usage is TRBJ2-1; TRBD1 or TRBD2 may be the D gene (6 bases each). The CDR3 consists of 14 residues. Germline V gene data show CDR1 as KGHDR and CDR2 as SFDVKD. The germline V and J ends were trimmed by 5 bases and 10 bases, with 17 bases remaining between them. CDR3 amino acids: CATSAEGGLWEQFF. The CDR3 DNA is TGTGCCACCAGTGCCGAAGGGGGGTTATGGGAGCAGTTCTTC.

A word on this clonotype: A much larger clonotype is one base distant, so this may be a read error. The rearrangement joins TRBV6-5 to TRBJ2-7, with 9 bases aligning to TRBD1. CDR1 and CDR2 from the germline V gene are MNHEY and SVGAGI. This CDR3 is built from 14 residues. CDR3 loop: CASSYPDRGYGQYF. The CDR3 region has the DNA TGTGCCAGCAGTTACCCGGACAGGGGATACGGGCAGTACTTC.

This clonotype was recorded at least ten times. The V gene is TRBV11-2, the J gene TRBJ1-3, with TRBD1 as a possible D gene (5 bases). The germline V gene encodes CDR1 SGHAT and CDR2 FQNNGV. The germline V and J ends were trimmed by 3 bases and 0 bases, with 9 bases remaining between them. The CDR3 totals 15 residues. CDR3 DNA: TGTGCCAGCAGCTTGCAGGGACTCTCTGGAAACACCATATATTTT. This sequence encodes CASSLQGLSGNTIYF.

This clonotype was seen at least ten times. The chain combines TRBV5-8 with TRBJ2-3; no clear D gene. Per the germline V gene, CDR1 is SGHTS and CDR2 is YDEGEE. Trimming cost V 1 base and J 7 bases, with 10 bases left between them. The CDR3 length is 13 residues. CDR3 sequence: CASSLNQGNTQYF. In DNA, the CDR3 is TGTGCCAGCAGCTTGAATCAAGGCAATACGCAGTATTTT.

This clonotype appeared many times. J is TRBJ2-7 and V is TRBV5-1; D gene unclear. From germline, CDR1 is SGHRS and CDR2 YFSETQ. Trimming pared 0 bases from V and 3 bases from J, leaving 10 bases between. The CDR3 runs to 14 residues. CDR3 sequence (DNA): TGCGCCAGCAGCTTGGGTCCCTCTAACTACGAGCAGTACTTC. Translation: CASSLGPSNYEQYF.

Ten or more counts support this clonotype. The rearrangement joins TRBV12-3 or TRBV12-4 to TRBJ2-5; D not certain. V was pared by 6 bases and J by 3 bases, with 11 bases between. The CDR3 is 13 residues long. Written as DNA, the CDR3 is TGTGCCAGCAGCCCGACTGGCGAAGAGACCCAGTACTTC. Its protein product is CASSPTGEETQYF.

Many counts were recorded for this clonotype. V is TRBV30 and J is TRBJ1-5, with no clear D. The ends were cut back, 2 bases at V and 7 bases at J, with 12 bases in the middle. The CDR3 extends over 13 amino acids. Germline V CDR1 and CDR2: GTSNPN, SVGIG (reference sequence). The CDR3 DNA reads TGTGCCTGGAGTCCCACCTCGGCCCAGCCCCAGCATTTT. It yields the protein CAWSPTSAQPQHF.